This T cell receptor (beta chain) was sequenced during a study of shared clonotypes between healthy human individuals. The naive CD8 subset, CD45RO-negative cells positively selected for CCR7, excluded terminally differentiated effector memory CD45RA+ cells. The study's findings and limits: Clonotype sharing among donors was thought likely to change with sequencing depth. Compared with memory subsets, naive subsets generally had larger estimated richness. Naive CD4 clonotypes overlapped across a few donors at around 4.8%.

The repertoire was sequenced with immunoSEQ multiplex PCR; TCRdb's copy has only in-frame clones and lacks some. The data hold 750,000 to 1,000,000 clones, with 80% to 95% observed a single time. Germline V lookup: CDR1 SQVTM, CDR2 ANQGSEA. The ends were cut back, 2 bases at V and 6 bases at J, with 10 bases in the middle. The CDR3 has 12 residues. This clone has a single count. Its antigen is unidentified. The gene calls are TRBV29-1 and TRBJ1-1, with D hard to call. Sequenced material: naive CD8+ T cells sorted from blood. The TCR was taken from a man aged 30 to 45 in good health. CDR3 sequence (DNA): TGCAGCGTTGAAACAGCCACACCTGAAGCTTTCTTT. This translates into CSVETATPEAFF.